Listed here are 3 T cell receptor beta chains from one sample, sequenced in a study of T cells after yellow fever vaccination. TCRdb reanalysed the 5' RACE reads using MiXCR and keeps one entry per CDR3 protein. The repertoire holds hundreds of thousands of distinct CDR3 sequences, with less than 25% as singletons. Specimen: PBMCs, collected about 21 days after the first yellow fever vaccination. Every receptor here comes from a man between 18 and 35 years old who received the YFV17D yellow fever vaccine.

This clonotype was counted ten times or more. This chain uses TRBV5-1 with TRBJ1-2, with D maybe TRBD1 (5 bases). V dropped 7 bases and J dropped 1 base, with 8 bases sitting between them. There are 12 residues in the CDR3. Germline loops: CDR1 SGHRS, CDR2 YFSETQ. The CDR3 bases are TGCGCCAGCGGGGACCATAACTATGGCTACACCTTC. It is translated as CASGDHNYGYTF.

The V call is TRBV29-1, the J call TRBJ2-7; D gene unclear. Trimming removed 6 bases from V and 3 bases from J, with 15 bases in between. Germline loops: CDR1 SQVTM, CDR2 ANQGSEA. There are 13 residues in the CDR3. The CDR3 here is CSVGTTSFYEQYF. CDR3 DNA: TGCAGCGTGGGAACAACGTCTTTCTACGAGCAGTACTTC.

The chain has TRBV6-2 or TRBV6-3 and TRBJ2-5; the D call may be TRBD1 or TRBD2 (5 bases each). Germline assignment: CDR1 MNHEY and CDR2 SVGEGT. This CDR3 comprises 14 residues. With 8 bases removed from V and 0 bases from J, the gap between germline ends came to 13 bases. CDR3 sequence reads: CASRGRLYQETQYF. CDR3 in DNA: TGTGCCAGCCGGGGCAGACTGTACCAAGAGACCCAGTACTTC.